The sequence of this TCR beta chain was determined in a study of cytomegalovirus exposure and HLA in healthy donors. Study findings and constraints: The TCR clusters that emerged in the first cohort tended, a later analysis found, to co-occur in the roughly 130 validation repertoires.

As to this clone: Its antigen is not identified.

The V end was cut by 0 bases, the J end by 4 bases, with 5 bases between. The CDR3 contains 12 residues. Produced via immunoSEQ multiplex PCR; TCRdb's table is partial and in-frame only. The sample has 150,000 to 160,000 clones, around 83% seen once. Sequenced material: PBMCs. This clonotype was obtained from a human donor in good health. The chain carries TRBV5-3 and TRBJ2-7, with D uncertain. TRBV5-3 belongs to the ORF category, with a function that is uncertain. In nucleotides, the CDR3 is TGTGCCAGAAGCTTGGACCTATACGAGCAGTACTTC. It is translated as CARSLDLYEQYF.